Presented here are 7 T cell receptor beta chains from one specimen sequenced in a study of cytomegalovirus exposure and HLA in healthy donors. Repertoires were generated with immunoSEQ multiplex PCR, while TCRdb's copy carries only in-frame clones and drops some. Among over 250,000 clones listed, 65% to 90% were seen once. Sequencing was performed on PBMCs. These receptors all stem from a young woman in good health and CMV-seronegative.

The V and J genes are TRBV7-9 and TRBJ2-7; TRBD1 agrees at 8 bases. CDR1 and CDR2 from the germline V gene are SEHNR and FQNEAQ (reference sequence). J lost 5 bases, V lost 10 bases, and 13 bases had no gene match. CDR3 length: 14 amino acids. This chain's CDR3 is CATLGQGGRDEQYF. Written as DNA, the CDR3 is TGTGCCACCCTAGGACAGGGAGGAAGGGACGAGCAGTACTTC.

The chain combines TRBV4-2 with TRBJ1-1; 10 bases align to TRBD1. The V and J ends lost 3 bases and 13 bases, in that order; junction bases with no gene match: 5. The CDR3 has 12 amino acids. The germline V gene encodes CDR1 LGHNA and CDR2 YNFKEQ. The CDR3 region has the DNA TGTGCCAGCAGCCACTCGGACAGGGGGGGTTTCTTT. This codes for CASSHSDRGGFF.

This clone occurred once. The chain links TRBV7-9 to TRBJ2-3; D might be TRBD1 (6 bases). Trimming took 0 bases from V and 4 from J, leaving 11 bases between them. The CDR3 spans 15 residues. CDR1 is SEHNR and CDR2 is FQNEAQ in the germline V gene (reference sequence). The CDR3 DNA sequence: TGTGCCAGCAGCTTAGCCAGGACAGTTCCAGATACGCAGTATTTT. It is translated as CASSLARTVPDTQYF. Using reference TRBV7-9 and TRBJ2-3 for the parts outside the CDR3, the full variable domain is DTGVSQNPRHKITKRGQNVTFRCDPISEHNRLYWYRQTLGQGPEFLTYFQNEAQLEKSRLLSDRFSAERPKGSFSTLEIQRTEQGDSAMYLCASSLARTVPDTQYFGPGTRLTVL.

The CDR3 nucleotides are TGTGCCAGCAGTCGGAGACAGCCCGGTGAAAAACTGTTTTTT. Its protein is CASSRRQPGEKLFF. This chain joins TRBV9 and TRBJ1-4; D might be TRBD1 (5 bases). The germline V gene has CDR1 SGDLS and CDR2 YYNGEE. This CDR3 contains 14 residues. Trimming removed 5 bases from V and 7 bases from J, with 15 bases in between. The whole variable domain, filled in from reference TRBV9 and TRBJ1-4, reads DSGVTQTPKHLITATGQRVTLRCSPRSGDLSVYWYQQSLDQGLQFLIQYYNGEERAKGNILERFSAQQFPDLHSELNLSSLELGDSALYFCASSRRQPGEKLFFGSGTQLSVL.

The chain uses TRBV30 and TRBJ2-7, with 9 bases fitting TRBD1. Per germline, CDR1 GTSNPN and CDR2 SVGIG (reference sequence). The CDR3 spans 15 residues. The V and J ends lost 0 bases and 1 base, in that order; junction bases with no gene match: 4. The CDR3 reads CAWSVGTGSSYEQYF. The CDR3, as DNA: TGTGCCTGGAGTGTCGGGACAGGGTCTTCCTACGAGCAGTACTTC.

This chain uses TRBV7-9 with TRBJ1-2, with 8 nucleotides matching TRBD1. Germline-derived CDR1 and CDR2 are SEHNR and FQNEAQ (reference sequence). The trim removed 4 bases at V and 8 bases at J, leaving 12 bases unmatched. The CDR3 is 15 residues long. DNA of the CDR3: TGTGCCAGCAGCTCGCTCCAGACAGGGGCGCCGGGCTACACCTTC. Residues: CASSSLQTGAPGYTF.

This chain connects TRBV2 to TRBJ2-7; TRBD2 agrees at 7 bases. V shed 8 bases and J 1 base; nucleotides not matched to a gene: 8. CDR1 and CDR2 from the germline V gene are SNHLY and FYNNEI. There are 14 residues in the CDR3. The CDR3: CASLPRESSYEQYF. CDR3 DNA sequence: TGTGCCAGCCTTCCGCGGGAGTCATCCTACGAGCAGTACTTC.